The clone carrying this TCR beta chain showed up just a few times. What it binds is unknown. TCRdb re-called the 5' RACE reads with MiXCR, one entry per CDR3 protein. The sample yields hundreds of thousands of distinct CDR3 sequences, 17% seen once. The sample is drawn from a study of T-cell memory formation after mild COVID-19. The study's findings and limits: Within pre-infection memory, some responding clones were found, suggesting cross-reactive memory joined. Contracting CD4+ clones were located mainly in CM and EM, and CD8+ clones in EMRA.

The CDR3 has 18 residues. Germline loops: CDR1 KGHDR, CDR2 SFDVKD. Trimming removed 4 bases from V and 2 bases from J, with 17 bases in between. The rearrangement links TRBV24-1 to TRBJ2-6, with D unclear. This clonotype originated in an adult woman who had mild COVID-19 (a few samples of this study predate the infection). Cell type and time point are not known. The sequenced sample was PBMCs or a T cell subset sorted from them (not recorded which). The DNA of the CDR3 is TGTGCCACCAGTGACCTAGTACTAAAAGTGGCTGGGGCCAACGTCCTGACTTTC. This codes for CATSDLVLKVAGANVLTF.